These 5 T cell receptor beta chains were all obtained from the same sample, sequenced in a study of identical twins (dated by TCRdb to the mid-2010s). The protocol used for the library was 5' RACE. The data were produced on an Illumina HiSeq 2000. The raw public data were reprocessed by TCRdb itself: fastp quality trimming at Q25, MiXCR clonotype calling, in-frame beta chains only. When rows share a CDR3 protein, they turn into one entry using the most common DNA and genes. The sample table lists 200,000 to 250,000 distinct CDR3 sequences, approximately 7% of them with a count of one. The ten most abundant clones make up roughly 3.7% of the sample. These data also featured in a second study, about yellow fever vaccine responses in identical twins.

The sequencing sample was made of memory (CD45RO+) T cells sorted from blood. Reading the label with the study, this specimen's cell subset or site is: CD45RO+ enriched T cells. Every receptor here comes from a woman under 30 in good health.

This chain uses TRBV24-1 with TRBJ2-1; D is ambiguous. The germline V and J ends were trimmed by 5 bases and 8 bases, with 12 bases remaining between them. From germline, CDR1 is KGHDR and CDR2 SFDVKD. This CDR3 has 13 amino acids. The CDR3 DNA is TGTGCCACCAGTGTCATTCATGGAGATGAGCAGTTCTTC. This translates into CATSVIHGDEQFF.

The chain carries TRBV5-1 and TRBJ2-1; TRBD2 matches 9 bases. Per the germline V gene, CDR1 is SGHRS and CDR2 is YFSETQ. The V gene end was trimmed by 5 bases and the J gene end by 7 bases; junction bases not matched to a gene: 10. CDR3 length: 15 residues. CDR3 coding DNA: TGCGCCAGCAGGAGAGAAGCGGGAGGCCTAAATGAGCAGTTCTTC. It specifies CASRREAGGLNEQFF.

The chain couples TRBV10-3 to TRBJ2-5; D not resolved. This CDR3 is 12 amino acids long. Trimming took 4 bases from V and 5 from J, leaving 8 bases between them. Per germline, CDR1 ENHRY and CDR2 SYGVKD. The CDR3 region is CAISVITETQYF. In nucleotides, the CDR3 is TGTGCCATCAGTGTTATTACGGAGACCCAGTACTTC.

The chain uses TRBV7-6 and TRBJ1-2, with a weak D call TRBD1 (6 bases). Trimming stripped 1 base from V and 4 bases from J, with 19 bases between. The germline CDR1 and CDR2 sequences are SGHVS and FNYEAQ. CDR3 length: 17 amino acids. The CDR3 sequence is CASSLEGGGTLFYGYTF. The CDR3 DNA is TGTGCCAGCAGCTTAGAAGGGGGGGGGACCTTATTCTATGGCTACACCTTC. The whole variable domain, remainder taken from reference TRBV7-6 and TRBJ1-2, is GAGVSQSPRYKVTKRGQDVALRCDPISGHVSLYWYRQALGQGPEFLTYFNYEAQQDKSGLPNDRFSAERPEGSISTLTIQRTEQRDSAMYRCASSLEGGGTLFYGYTFGSGTRLTVV.

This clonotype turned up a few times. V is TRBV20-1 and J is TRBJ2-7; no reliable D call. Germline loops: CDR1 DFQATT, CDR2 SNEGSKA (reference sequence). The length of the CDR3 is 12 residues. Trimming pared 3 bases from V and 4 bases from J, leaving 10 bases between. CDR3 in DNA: TGCAGTGCTAGTCCCCAAGGTTACGAGCAGTACTTC. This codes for CSASPQGYEQYF.